This TCR beta chain appears in the sequencing data of a study of tumor-infiltrating lymphocytes in primary liver carcinoma. This clonotype has only one observation. Total RNA amounting to roughly 450 ng was the source from which TCR beta cDNA was made with a constant-region primer. Researchers made the TCR beta libraries by running three nested multiplex PCR rounds with slightly modified ARM-PCR. In the first two PCR rounds, TRBV1-TRBV30 forward primers were paired with a C-beta reverse primer, and each round lasted 10 cycles. Each CDR3 protein gets one entry after TCRdb re-called the multiplex PCR reads with MiXCR. There are about 99,000 distinct CDR3 sequences in the sample; roughly 69% occur only once, and 9.5% to 10% lies in the top ten. Unsorted bulk tissue (about 20-30 mg) underwent RNA and DNA co-extraction. This CDR3 region has 15 residues. Germline CDR1 and CDR2: MDHEN and SYDVKM.

The sequence was obtained from a woman aged 55-69 years with primary liver carcinoma and hepatitis B virus infection. The V call is TRBV28, the J call TRBJ1-2; 9 bases map to TRBD1. Sequencing was done on a sample of liver tumor tissue from sampling region 5. The subset: tumor region T5, tumor centre. The CDR3: CAGSLLTGGSRGYTF. The CDR3 nucleotides read TGTGCAGGCAGTCTACTGACAGGGGGAAGTCGAGGCTACACCTTC.